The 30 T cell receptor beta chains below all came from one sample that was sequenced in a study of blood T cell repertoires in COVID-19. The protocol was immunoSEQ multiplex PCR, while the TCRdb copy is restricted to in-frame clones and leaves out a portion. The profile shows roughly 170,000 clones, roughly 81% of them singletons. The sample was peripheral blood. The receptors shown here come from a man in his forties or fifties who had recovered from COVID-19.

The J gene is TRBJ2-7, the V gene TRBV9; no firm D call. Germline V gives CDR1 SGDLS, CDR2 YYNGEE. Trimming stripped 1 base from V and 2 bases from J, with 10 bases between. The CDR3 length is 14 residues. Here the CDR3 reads CASSVNGETYEQYF. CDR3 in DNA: TGTGCCAGCAGCGTAAACGGAGAAACCTACGAGCAGTACTTC.

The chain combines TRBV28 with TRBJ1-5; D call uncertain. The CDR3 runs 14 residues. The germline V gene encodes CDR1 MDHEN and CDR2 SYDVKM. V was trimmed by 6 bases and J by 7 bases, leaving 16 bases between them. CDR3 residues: CASSQAGGSQPQHF. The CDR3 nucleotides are TGTGCCAGCAGCCAGGCAGGTGGGAGCCAGCCCCAGCATTTT.

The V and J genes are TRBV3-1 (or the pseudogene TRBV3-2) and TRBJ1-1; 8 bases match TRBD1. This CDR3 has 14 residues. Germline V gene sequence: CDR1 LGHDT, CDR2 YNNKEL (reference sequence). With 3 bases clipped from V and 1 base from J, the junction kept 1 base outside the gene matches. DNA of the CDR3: TGTGCCAGCAGCCACGGGACAGGGAACACTGAAGCTTTCTTT. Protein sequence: CASSHGTGNTEAFF.

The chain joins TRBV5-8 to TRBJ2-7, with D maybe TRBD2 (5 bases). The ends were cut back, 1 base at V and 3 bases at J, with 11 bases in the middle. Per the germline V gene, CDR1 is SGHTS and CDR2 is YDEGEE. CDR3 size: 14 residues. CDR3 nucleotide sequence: TGTGCCAGCAGCTTGAGACTACGGCTCTACGAGCAGTACTTC. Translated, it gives CASSLRLRLYEQYF.

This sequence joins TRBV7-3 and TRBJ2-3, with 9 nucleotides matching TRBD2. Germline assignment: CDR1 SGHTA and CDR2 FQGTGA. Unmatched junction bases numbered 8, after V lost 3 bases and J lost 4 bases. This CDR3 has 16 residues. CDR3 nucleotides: TGTGCCAGCAGCTTGGGTGGCGGGAGGGATGCAGATACGCAGTATTTT. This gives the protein CASSLGGGRDADTQYF.

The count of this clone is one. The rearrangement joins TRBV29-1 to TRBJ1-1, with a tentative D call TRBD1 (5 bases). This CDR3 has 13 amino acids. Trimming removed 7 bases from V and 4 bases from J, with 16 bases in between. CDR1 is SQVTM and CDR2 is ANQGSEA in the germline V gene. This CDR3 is CSAAGSWSTEAFF. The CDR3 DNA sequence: TGCAGCGCCGCAGGGTCTTGGAGCACTGAAGCTTTCTTT.

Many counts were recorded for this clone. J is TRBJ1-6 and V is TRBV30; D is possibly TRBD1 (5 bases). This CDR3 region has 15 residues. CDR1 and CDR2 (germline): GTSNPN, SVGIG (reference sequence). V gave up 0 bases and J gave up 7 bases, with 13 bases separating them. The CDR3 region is CAWSVWGVINSPLHF. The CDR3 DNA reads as TGTGCCTGGAGTGTATGGGGGGTGATCAATTCACCCCTCCACTTT.

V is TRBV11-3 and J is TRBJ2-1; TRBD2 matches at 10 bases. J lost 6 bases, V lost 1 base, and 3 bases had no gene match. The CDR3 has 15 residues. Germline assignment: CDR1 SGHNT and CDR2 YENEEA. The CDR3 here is CASSLGASGSNEQFF. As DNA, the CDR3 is TGTGCCAGCAGCTTAGGGGCTAGCGGGAGCAATGAGCAGTTCTTC.

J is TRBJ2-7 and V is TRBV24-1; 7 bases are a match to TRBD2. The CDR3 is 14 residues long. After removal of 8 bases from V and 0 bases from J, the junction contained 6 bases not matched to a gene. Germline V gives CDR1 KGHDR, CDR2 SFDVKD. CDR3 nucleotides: TGTGCCACCAATGCGGGAGCGAGCTCCTACGAGCAGTACTTC. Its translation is CATNAGASSYEQYF.

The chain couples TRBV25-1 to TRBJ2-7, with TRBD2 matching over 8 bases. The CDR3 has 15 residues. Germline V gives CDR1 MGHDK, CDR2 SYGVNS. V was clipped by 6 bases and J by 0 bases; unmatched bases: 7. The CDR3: CASSDVGGASYEQYF. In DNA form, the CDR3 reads TGTGCCAGCAGCGACGTCGGGGGGGCCTCCTACGAGCAGTACTTC.

The CDR3 reads CASSTQGGNEQFF. CDR3 DNA sequence: TGTGCCAGTAGCACGCAGGGGGGAAATGAGCAGTTCTTC. The rearrangement links TRBV19 to TRBJ2-1; a possible D gene is TRBD1 (7 bases). V was pared by 6 bases and J by 7 bases, with 13 bases between. CDR1 is LNHDA and CDR2 is SQIVND in the germline V gene (reference sequence). The CDR3 has 13 residues.

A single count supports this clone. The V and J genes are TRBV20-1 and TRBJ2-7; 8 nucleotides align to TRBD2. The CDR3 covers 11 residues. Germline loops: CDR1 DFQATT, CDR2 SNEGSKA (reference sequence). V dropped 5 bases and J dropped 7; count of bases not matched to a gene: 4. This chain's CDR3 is CSAREGGEQYF. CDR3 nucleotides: TGCAGTGCTCGGGAGGGGGGAGAGCAGTACTTC.

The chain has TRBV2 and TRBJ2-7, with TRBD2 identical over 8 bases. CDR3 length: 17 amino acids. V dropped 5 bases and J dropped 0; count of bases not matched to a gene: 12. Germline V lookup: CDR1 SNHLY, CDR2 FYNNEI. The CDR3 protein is CASSPLRAGGLSYEQYF. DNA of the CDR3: TGTGCCAGCAGTCCTCTTCGGGCGGGAGGACTCTCCTACGAGCAGTACTTC.

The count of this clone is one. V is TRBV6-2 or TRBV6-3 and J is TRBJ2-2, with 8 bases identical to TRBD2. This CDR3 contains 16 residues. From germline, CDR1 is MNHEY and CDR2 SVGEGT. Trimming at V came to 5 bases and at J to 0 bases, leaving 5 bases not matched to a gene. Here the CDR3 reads CASSQIAGPNTGELFF. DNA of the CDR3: TGTGCCAGCAGTCAGATAGCGGGACCGAACACCGGGGAGCTGTTTTTT.

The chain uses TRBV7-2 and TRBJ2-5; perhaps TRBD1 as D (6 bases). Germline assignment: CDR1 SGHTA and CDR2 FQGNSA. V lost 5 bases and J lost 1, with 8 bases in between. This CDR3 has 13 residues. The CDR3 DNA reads TGTGCCAGCAGCCCGGACAGCCAAGAGACCCAGTACTTC. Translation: CASSPDSQETQYF.

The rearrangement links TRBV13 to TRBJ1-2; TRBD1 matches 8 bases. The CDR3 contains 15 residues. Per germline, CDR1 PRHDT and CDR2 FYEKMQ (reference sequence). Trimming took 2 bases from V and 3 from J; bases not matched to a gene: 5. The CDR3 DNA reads TGTGCCAGCAGCTTACCGGACAGGGAAGACTATGGCTACACCTTC. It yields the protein CASSLPDREDYGYTF.

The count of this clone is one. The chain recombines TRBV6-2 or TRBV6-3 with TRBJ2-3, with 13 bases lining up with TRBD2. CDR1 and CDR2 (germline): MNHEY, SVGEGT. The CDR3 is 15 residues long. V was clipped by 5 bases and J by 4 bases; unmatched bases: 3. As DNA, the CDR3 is TGTGCCAGCAGTCGACTAGCGGGAGGATCAGATACGCAGTATTTT. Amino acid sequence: CASSRLAGGSDTQYF.

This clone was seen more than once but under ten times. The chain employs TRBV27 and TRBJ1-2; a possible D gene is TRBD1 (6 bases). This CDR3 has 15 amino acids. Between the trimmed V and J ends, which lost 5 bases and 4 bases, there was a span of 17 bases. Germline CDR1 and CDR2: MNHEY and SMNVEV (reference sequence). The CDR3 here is CASSTRGLGLYGYTF. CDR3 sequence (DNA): TGTGCCAGCAGTACCAGGGGATTGGGTCTCTATGGCTACACCTTC.

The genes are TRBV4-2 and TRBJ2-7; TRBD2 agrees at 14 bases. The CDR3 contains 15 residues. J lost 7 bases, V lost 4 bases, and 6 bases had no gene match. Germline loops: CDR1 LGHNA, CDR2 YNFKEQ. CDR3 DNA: TGTGCCAGCAGCCCGGGACTAGCGGGAGTGAAAGAGCAGTACTTC. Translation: CASSPGLAGVKEQYF.

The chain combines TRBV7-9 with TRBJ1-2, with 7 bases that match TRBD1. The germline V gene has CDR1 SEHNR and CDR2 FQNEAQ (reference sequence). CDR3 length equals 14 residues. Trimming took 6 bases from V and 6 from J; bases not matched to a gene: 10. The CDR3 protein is CASSPRTGINGYTF. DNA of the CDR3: TGTGCCAGCAGTCCACGGACAGGAATTAATGGCTACACCTTC. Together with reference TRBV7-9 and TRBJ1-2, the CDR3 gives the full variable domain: DTGVSQNPRHKITKRGQNVTFRCDPISEHNRLYWYRQTLGQGPEFLTYFQNEAQLEKSRLLSDRFSAERPKGSFSTLEIQRTEQGDSAMYLCASSPRTGINGYTFGSGTRLTVV.

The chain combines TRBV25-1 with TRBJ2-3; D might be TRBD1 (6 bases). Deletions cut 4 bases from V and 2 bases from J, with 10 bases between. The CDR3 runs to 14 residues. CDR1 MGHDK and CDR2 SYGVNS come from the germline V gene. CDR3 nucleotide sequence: TGTGCCAGCAGTGTTAGGGGGTTCACAGATACGCAGTATTTT. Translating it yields CASSVRGFTDTQYF.

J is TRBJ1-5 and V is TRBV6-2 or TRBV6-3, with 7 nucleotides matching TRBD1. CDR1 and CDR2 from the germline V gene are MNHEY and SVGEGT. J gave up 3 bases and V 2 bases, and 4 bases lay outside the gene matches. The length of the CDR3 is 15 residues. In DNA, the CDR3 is TGTGCCAGCAGTTACGCGGGACAGCCCAATCAGCCCCAGCATTTT. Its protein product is CASSYAGQPNQPQHF.

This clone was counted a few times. The CDR3 nucleotides are TGTGCCAGCAGCCCTCAGGGGGGATATCAAGAGACCCAGTACTTC. It yields the protein CASSPQGGYQETQYF. This chain uses TRBV7-2 with TRBJ2-5, with D perhaps TRBD1 (7 bases). The germline V gene has CDR1 SGHTA and CDR2 FQGNSA. Deletions cut 5 bases from V and 2 bases from J, with 15 bases between. The CDR3 contains 15 residues.

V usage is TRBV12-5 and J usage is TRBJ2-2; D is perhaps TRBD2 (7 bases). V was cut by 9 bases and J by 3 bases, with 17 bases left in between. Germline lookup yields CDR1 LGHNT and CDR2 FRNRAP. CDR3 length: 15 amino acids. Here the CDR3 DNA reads TGTGCTAGCGGGAGAGGGGGGGAATACACCGGGGAGCTGTTTTTT. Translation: CASGRGGEYTGELFF.

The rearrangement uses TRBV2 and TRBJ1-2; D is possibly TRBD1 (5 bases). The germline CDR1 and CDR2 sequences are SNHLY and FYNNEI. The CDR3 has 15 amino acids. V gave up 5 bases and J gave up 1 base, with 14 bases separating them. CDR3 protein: CASSNSRRGNYGYTF. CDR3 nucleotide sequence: TGTGCCAGCAGTAATTCGCGGAGGGGTAACTATGGCTACACCTTC.

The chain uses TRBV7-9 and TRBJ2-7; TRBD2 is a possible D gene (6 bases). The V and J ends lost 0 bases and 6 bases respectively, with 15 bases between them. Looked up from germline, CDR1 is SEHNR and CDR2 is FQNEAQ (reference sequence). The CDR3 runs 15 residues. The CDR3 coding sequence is TGTGCCAGCAGCTTAGCAGGGGACTCCAAATCCGAGCAGTACTTC. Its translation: CASSLAGDSKSEQYF. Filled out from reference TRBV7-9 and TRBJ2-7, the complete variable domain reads DTGVSQNPRHKITKRGQNVTFRCDPISEHNRLYWYRQTLGQGPEFLTYFQNEAQLEKSRLLSDRFSAERPKGSFSTLEIQRTEQGDSAMYLCASSLAGDSKSEQYFGPGTRLTVT.

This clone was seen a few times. CDR3 residues: CASTLNTEAFF. CDR3 nucleotide sequence: TGTGCCAGCACCCTAAATACTGAAGCTTTCTTT. The J gene is TRBJ1-1, the V gene TRBV7-9; D is unresolved. The V gene's germline CDR1 is SEHNR and CDR2 FQNEAQ (reference sequence). CDR3 length equals 11 residues. The V end lost 7 bases, the J end lost 5 bases, and 8 bases lay between the germline ends. The full variable domain, its missing parts supplied by reference TRBV7-9 and TRBJ1-1, is DTGVSQNPRHKITKRGQNVTFRCDPISEHNRLYWYRQTLGQGPEFLTYFQNEAQLEKSRLLSDRFSAERPKGSFSTLEIQRTEQGDSAMYLCASTLNTEAFFGQGTRLTVV.

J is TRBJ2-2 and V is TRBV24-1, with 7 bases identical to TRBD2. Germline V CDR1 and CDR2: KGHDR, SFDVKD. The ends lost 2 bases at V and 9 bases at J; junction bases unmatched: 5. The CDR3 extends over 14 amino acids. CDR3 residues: CATSDSGEGRELFF. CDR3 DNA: TGTGCCACCAGTGATTCCGGGGAGGGTCGGGAGCTGTTTTTT.

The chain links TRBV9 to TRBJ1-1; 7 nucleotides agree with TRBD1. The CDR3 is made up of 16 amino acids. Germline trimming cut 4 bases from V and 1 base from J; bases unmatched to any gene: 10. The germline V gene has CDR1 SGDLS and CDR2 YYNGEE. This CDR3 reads CASSNPGGRRNTEAFF. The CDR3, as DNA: TGTGCCAGCAGCAACCCAGGGGGAAGAAGGAACACTGAAGCTTTCTTT.

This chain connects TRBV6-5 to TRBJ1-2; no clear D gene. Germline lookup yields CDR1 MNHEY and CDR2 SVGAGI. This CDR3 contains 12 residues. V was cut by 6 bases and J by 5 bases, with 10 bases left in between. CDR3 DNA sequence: TGTGCCAGCAGCTCCGGTAGTTATGGCTACACCTTC. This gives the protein CASSSGSYGYTF.